Below, 17 T cell receptor beta chains from the same sample are listed, as sequenced in a study of cytomegalovirus exposure and HLA in healthy donors. Use of 60 Vbeta and 13 Jbeta primers characterized the PCR. Clones were sequenced by immunoSEQ multiplex PCR, and TCRdb holds only the in-frame ones, with some missing. The top ten clones hold approximately 5.4% of a sample with over 90,000 clones, 81% of them seen once. The sample taken for sequencing was PBMCs. The receptors originated from a man in his forties or fifties in good health and CMV-seropositive.

The V call is TRBV5-1, the J call TRBJ1-4; 8 positions match TRBD1. Unmatched junction bases numbered 14, after V lost 5 bases and J lost 8 bases. Germline CDR1 is SGHRS and CDR2 is YFSETQ. This CDR3 spans 16 amino acids. CDR3 region: CASRPADRGRGEKLFF. CDR3 in DNA: TGCGCCAGCAGGCCCGCTGACAGGGGCCGAGGAGAAAAACTGTTTTTT.

The chain links TRBV18 to TRBJ1-2; maybe TRBD1 (5 bases). V lost 5 bases and J lost 2, with 9 bases in between. The germline CDR1 and CDR2 sequences are KGHSH and LQKENI. The CDR3 contains 13 residues. The CDR3 nucleotides are TGTGCCAGCTCATCCGACAGAAACTATGGCTACACCTTC. Translated: CASSSDRNYGYTF.

The genes are TRBV2 and TRBJ1-1; D might be TRBD1 (6 bases). The germline CDR1 and CDR2 sequences are SNHLY and FYNNEI. The CDR3 has 13 residues. Trimming stripped 6 bases from V and 1 base from J, with 9 bases between. Here the CDR3 reads CASSLQGNTEAFF. The CDR3 DNA reads as TGTGCCAGCAGCTTACAGGGGAACACTGAAGCTTTCTTT.

The chain joins TRBV18 to TRBJ2-3; no clear D gene. Trimming pared 1 base from V and 4 bases from J, leaving 6 bases between. CDR3 length: 13 amino acids. CDR1 KGHSH and CDR2 LQKENI come from the germline V gene. The CDR3 loop is CASSPRAADTQYF. Written as DNA, the CDR3 is TGTGCCAGCTCACCACGGGCTGCAGATACGCAGTATTTT.

This chain connects TRBV7-2 to TRBJ1-4, with 9 bases identical to TRBD1. J gave up 4 bases and V 4 bases, and 16 bases lay outside the gene matches. This CDR3 region has 19 residues. CDR1 and CDR2 (germline): SGHTA, FQGNSA. The CDR3 loop is CASSSPGTGIRKINEKLFF. For the CDR3, the DNA is TGTGCCAGCAGCTCTCCCGGGACAGGGATTCGGAAAATTAATGAAAAACTGTTTTTT.

As concerns this clone: The identical CDR3 is also encoded by other nucleotide sequences in the sample. This sequence joins TRBV2 and TRBJ1-1, with D possibly matching TRBD1 (6 bases). The CDR3 consists of 13 residues. V gave up 4 bases and J gave up 4 bases, with 10 bases separating them. Germline loops: CDR1 SNHLY, CDR2 FYNNEI. Written as DNA, the CDR3 is TGTGCCAGCAGTGCAGGGGCAGGCACTGAAGCTTTCTTT. Protein product: CASSAGAGTEAFF.

This chain joins TRBV14 and TRBJ2-2, with a possible D match to TRBD2 (5 bases). The CDR3 loop spans 15 amino acids. From germline, CDR1 is SGHDN and CDR2 FVKESK. V lost 8 bases to trimming and J lost 4 bases, with 17 bases between them. The CDR3 region is CASSLRGRGTGELFF. DNA for the CDR3: TGTGCCAGCTCTCTCCGAGGGCGAGGCACCGGGGAGCTGTTTTTT.

This sequence joins TRBV5-1 and TRBJ1-2; maybe TRBD1 (6 bases). V lost 0 bases, J lost 8 bases, and 14 bases lay in between. From germline, CDR1 is SGHRS and CDR2 YFSETQ. The CDR3 loop spans 14 amino acids. For the CDR3, the DNA is TGCGCCAGCAGCTTGGAAGGGGGGGCGATCGGCTACACCTTC. It encodes CASSLEGGAIGYTF.

This sequence joins TRBV6-1 and TRBJ1-5; tentative D call: TRBD1 (5 bases). Germline V gene sequence: CDR1 MNHNS, CDR2 SASEGT. V was shortened by 7 bases and J by 5 bases, with 12 bases between the two germline ends. CDR3 length: 13 amino acids. CDR3 coding DNA: TGTGCCAGCAACAGGTTAGGCGATCAGCCCCAGCATTTT. This encodes CASNRLGDQPQHF.

The chain recombines TRBV7-9 with TRBJ1-1, with D perhaps matching TRBD1 (6 bases). Trimming left V 2 bases short and J 5 bases short, with 12 bases between. This CDR3 comprises 14 residues. In germline, CDR1 is SEHNR, CDR2 FQNEAQ (reference sequence). CDR3 amino acids: CASSLREGGTEAFF. CDR3 DNA sequence: TGTGCCAGCAGCTTAAGGGAAGGGGGAACTGAAGCTTTCTTT.

The chain carries TRBV19 and TRBJ2-7; no clear D. CDR1 and CDR2 from the germline V gene are LNHDA and SQIVND (reference sequence). Trimming left V 5 bases short and J 0 bases short, with 17 bases between. This CDR3 comprises 16 residues. DNA of the CDR3: TGTGCCAGTAGTTCCCCCGGGTCGAAAAGCTCCTACGAGCAGTACTTC. Protein sequence: CASSSPGSKSSYEQYF.

Comments on this clone: Germline is not matched at one junction end, which may reflect a read error. The J gene is TRBJ2-6, the V gene TRBV13; D possibly corresponds to TRBD1 (5 bases). This CDR3 is 14 amino acids long. Germline CDR1 reads PRHDT; CDR2 reads FYEKMQ (reference sequence). CDR3 protein: CASTSGPGANGLTF. The CDR3 DNA is TGTGCCAGCACTTCAGGGCCTGGGGCCAACGGCCTGACTTTC.

The rearrangement joins TRBV30 to TRBJ1-3, with 9 bases identical to TRBD1. This CDR3 contains 15 residues. Germline values: CDR1 GTSNPN, CDR2 SVGIG (reference sequence). Trimming removed 0 bases from V and 2 bases from J; junction bases left unmatched: 2. CDR3 amino acids: CAWSVGQGTGNTIYF. The CDR3 DNA is TGTGCCTGGAGTGTAGGACAGGGGACTGGAAACACCATATATTTT.

This clone was seen more than once but under ten times. The CDR3 region has the DNA TGTGCCAGCAGCCAAGATGTCAGGGGATCACCCCTCCACTTT. Translated, it gives CASSQDVRGSPLHF. V and J are TRBV4-2 and TRBJ1-6; possibly TRBD1 for D (6 bases). Germline CDR1 and CDR2: LGHNA and YNFKEQ. CDR3 length equals 14 residues. V was cut by 0 bases and J by 10 bases, with 10 bases left in between.

The rearrangement links TRBV15 to TRBJ2-5; no clear D. The J call may be mistaken, given a closer DNA end match to TRBJ2-7. Per germline, CDR1 LNHNV and CDR2 YYDKDF (reference sequence). This CDR3 region has 11 residues. This CDR3 reads CATSRGGEQYF. In DNA, the CDR3 is TGTGCCACCAGCAGAGGGGGCGAGCAGTACTTC.

The chain links TRBV6-6 to TRBJ2-7, with D unclear. V dropped 5 bases and J dropped 4 bases, with 9 bases sitting between them. The germline V gene has CDR1 MNHNY and CDR2 SVGAGI (reference sequence). This CDR3 spans 12 amino acids. The CDR3 loop reads CASSSDRYEQYF. The CDR3 DNA reads TGTGCCAGCAGTAGCGATAGGTACGAGCAGTACTTC.

The chain joins TRBV5-6 to TRBJ2-5, with 9 bases lining up with TRBD2. The length of the CDR3 is 17 residues. Trimming at V came to 4 bases and at J to 1 base, leaving 11 bases not matched to a gene. The germline V gene encodes CDR1 SGHDT and CDR2 YYEEEE. The CDR3 here is CASSRLAGVGSQETQYF. The DNA of the CDR3 is TGTGCCAGCAGCCGATTAGCGGGAGTTGGTAGCCAAGAGACCCAGTACTTC.